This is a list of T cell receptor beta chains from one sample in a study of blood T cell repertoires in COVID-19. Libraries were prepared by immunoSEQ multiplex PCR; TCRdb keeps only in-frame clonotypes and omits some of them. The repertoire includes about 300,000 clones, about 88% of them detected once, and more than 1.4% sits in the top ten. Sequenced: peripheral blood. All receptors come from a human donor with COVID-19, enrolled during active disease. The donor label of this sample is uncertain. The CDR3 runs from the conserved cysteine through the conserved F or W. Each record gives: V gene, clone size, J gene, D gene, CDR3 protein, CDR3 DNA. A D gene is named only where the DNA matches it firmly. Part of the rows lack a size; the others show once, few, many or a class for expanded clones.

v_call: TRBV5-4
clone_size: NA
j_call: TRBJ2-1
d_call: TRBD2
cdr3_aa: CASSLALGGDNEQFF
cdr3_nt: TGTGCCAGCAGCTTGGCCCTGGGAGGGGACAATGAGCAGTTCTTC

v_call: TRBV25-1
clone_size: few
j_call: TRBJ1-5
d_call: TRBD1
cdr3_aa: CASSGTGGNQPQHF
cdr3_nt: TGTGCCAGCAGCGGGACAGGGGGCAATCAGCCCCAGCATTTT

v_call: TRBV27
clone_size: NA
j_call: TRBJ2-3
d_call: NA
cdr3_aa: CASSLDSTDTQYF
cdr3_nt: TGTGCCAGCAGTCTGGACTCCACAGATACGCAGTATTTT

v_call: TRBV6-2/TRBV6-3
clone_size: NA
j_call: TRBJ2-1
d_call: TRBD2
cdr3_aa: CASSYPRIAGYNEQFF
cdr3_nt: TGTGCCAGCAGTTACCCCCGGATAGCGGGGTACAATGAGCAGTTCTTC

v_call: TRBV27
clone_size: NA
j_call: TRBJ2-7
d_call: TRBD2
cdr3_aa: CASSSPGLDYEQYF
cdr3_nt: TGTGCCAGCAGTTCCCCGGGACTAGACTACGAGCAGTACTTC

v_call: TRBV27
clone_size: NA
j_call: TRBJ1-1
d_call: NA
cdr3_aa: CASRPLAGVINTEAFF
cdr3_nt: TGTGCCAGCAGACCCCTGGCGGGCGTCATAAACACTGAAGCTTTCTTT

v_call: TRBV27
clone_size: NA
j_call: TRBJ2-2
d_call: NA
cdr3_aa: CASRTGQNTGELFF
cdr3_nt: TGTGCCAGCAGGACTGGACAAAACACCGGGGAGCTGTTTTTT

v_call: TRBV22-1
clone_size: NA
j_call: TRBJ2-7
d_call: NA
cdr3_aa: CPGSAPRRETGAGGDDEQYF
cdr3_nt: TGTCCTGGGAGCGCACCACGCAGGGAGACGGGTGCGGGCGGGGATGACGAGCAGTACTTC

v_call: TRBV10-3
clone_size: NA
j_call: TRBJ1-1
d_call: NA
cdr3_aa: CAISEYEGGITAFF
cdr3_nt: TGTGCCATCAGTGAGTACGAAGGAGGGATTACAGCTTTCTTT

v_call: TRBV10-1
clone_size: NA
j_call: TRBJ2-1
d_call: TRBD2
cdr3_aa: CASSVKTLSGSTYNEQFF
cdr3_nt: TGCGCCAGCAGTGTCAAGACACTTAGCGGGAGTACCTACAATGAGCAGTTCTTC

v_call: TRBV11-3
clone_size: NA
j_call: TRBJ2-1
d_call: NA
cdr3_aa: CASSREGGYNEQFF
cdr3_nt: TGTGCCAGCAGCAGAGAGGGAGGCTACAATGAGCAGTTCTTC

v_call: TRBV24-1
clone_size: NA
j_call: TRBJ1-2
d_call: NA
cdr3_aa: CATRPSGPGYTF
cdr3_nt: TGTGCCACCAGGCCAAGCGGGCCCGGCTACACCTTC

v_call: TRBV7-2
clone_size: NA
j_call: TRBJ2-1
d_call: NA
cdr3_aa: CASSRIVEQQFF
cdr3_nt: TGTGCCAGCAGCCGTATTGTGGAGCAGCAGTTCTTC

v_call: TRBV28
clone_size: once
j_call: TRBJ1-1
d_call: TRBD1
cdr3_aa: CASSTGQGANTEAFF
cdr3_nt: TGTGCCAGCAGTACGGGACAGGGGGCTAACACTGAAGCTTTCTTT

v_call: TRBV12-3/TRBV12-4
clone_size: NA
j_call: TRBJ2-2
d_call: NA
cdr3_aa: CASSKVSGGELFF
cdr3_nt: TGTGCCAGCAGTAAAGTCTCGGGCGGGGAGCTGTTTTTT

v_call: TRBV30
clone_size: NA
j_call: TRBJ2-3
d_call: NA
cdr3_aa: CAWNVYLGGTDTQYF
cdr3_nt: TGTGCCTGGAACGTGTATCTAGGTGGCACAGATACGCAGTATTTT

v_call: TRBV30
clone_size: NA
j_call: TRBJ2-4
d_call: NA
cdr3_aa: CAWSDGSGPNIQYF
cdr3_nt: TGTGCCTGGAGTGACGGGTCCGGTCCAAACATTCAGTACTTC

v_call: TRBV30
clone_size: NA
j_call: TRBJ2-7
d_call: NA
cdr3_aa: CAWSPGLDYYEQYF
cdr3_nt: TGTGCCTGGAGCCCGGGACTGGATTACTACGAGCAGTACTTC

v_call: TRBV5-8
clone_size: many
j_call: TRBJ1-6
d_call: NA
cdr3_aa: CASSRGLTNSPLHF
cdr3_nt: TGTGCCAGCAGTCGCGGACTGACAAATTCACCCCTCCACTTT

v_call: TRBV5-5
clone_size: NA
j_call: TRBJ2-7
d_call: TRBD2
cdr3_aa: CASSPTSGSHEQYF
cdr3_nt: TGTGCCAGCAGCCCGACTAGCGGGAGTCACGAGCAGTACTTC

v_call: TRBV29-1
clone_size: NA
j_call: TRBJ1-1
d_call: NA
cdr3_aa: CSVGGYTEAFF
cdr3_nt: TGCAGCGTAGGGGGATACACTGAAGCTTTCTTT

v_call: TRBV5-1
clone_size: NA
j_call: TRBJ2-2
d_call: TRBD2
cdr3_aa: CASSFGLAGGDTGELFF
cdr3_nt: TGCGCCAGCAGCTTTGGGTTAGCGGGAGGTGACACCGGGGAGCTGTTTTTT

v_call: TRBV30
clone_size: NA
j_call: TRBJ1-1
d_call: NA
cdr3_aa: CAWSVLGGDTEAFF
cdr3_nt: TGTGCCTGGAGTGTACTTGGGGGGGATACTGAAGCTTTCTTT

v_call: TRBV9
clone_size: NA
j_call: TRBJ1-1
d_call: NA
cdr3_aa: CASSRRQATEAFF
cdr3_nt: TGTGCCAGCAGCAGACGACAGGCGACTGAAGCTTTCTTT

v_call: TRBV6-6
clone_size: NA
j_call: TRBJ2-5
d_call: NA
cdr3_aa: CASRRGLQETQYF
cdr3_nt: TGTGCCAGCAGGAGGGGACTCCAAGAGACCCAGTACTTC

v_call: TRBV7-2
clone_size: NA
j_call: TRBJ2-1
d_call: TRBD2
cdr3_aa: CASSSLGTSGFNEQFF
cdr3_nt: TGTGCCAGCAGCTCACTCGGGACTAGCGGGTTCAATGAGCAGTTCTTC

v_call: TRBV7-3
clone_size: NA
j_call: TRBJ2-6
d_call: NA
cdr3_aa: CASSFSAGANVLTF
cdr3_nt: TGTGCCAGCAGCTTCTCTGCTGGGGCCAACGTCCTGACTTTC